The 20 T cell receptor beta chains presented below share a single source sample, sequenced in a study of blood T cell repertoires in COVID-19. Only in-frame clones appear in the TCRdb table, and some are missing; sequencing was by immunoSEQ multiplex PCR. Of 200,000 to 250,000 clones detected, approximately 91% appear once; the ten largest clones hold about 18%. Sample: peripheral blood. The receptors here all came from a man in his fifties or sixties with COVID-19, enrolled during active disease.

This chain joins TRBV5-1 and TRBJ1-4; D is uncertain. Per the germline V gene, CDR1 is SGHRS and CDR2 is YFSETQ. The CDR3 is made up of 14 amino acids. Trimming shortened V by 0 bases and J by 8 bases, and 11 bases separated the two germline ends. CDR3 residues: CASSLAAGKEKLFF. DNA for the CDR3: TGCGCCAGCAGCTTGGCCGCGGGAAAAGAAAAACTGTTTTTT. The full variable domain, its missing parts supplied by reference TRBV5-1 and TRBJ1-4, is KAGVTQTPRYLIKTRGQQVTLSCSPISGHRSVSWYQQTPGQGLQFLFEYFSETQRNKGNFPGRFSGRQFSNSRSEMNVSTLELGDSALYLCASSLAAGKEKLFFGSGTQLSVL.

This chain connects TRBV5-1 to TRBJ2-1; D is unresolved. V was clipped by 1 base and J by 3 bases, with 11 bases between them. The germline V gene has CDR1 SGHRS and CDR2 YFSETQ. The CDR3 has 15 residues. The CDR3 DNA reads TGCGCCAGCAGCTTGACCGCAGGCCTCTACAATGAGCAGTTCTTC. Translating gives CASSLTAGLYNEQFF.

V is TRBV30 and J is TRBJ1-1, with D possibly TRBD1 on 5 matching bases. The CDR3 runs to 13 residues. V lost 6 bases to trimming and J lost 3 bases, with 14 bases between them. CDR1 and CDR2 from the germline V gene are GTSNPN and SVGIG (reference sequence). The CDR3 loop is CACKFARDTEAFF. The DNA for the CDR3 is TGTGCCTGTAAGTTTGCCAGGGACACTGAAGCTTTCTTT.

The genes are TRBV7-2 and TRBJ2-7; a possible D gene is TRBD2 (6 bases). V was cut by 5 bases and J by 0 bases, with 11 bases left in between. Germline V CDR1 and CDR2: SGHTA, FQGNSA. The CDR3 is 14 residues long. CDR3 protein: CASSPTRLSYEQYF. CDR3 coding DNA: TGTGCCAGCAGCCCGACTAGACTCTCCTACGAGCAGTACTTC.

The chain recombines TRBV9 with TRBJ2-5, with TRBD1 matching 10 bases. Germline V lookup: CDR1 SGDLS, CDR2 YYNGEE. V trimming: 3 bases; J trimming: 6 bases; junction bases outside the gene matches: 5. The CDR3 is 14 amino acids. CDR3 in amino acids: CASSDRDRGKTQYF. The CDR3 bases are TGTGCCAGCAGCGACCGGGACAGGGGTAAGACCCAGTACTTC.

The chain uses TRBV27 and TRBJ2-7; TRBD1 aligns across 7 bases. This CDR3 spans 14 amino acids. The V gene end was trimmed by 4 bases and the J gene end by 3 bases; junction bases not matched to a gene: 6. Germline values: CDR1 MNHEY, CDR2 SMNVEV (reference sequence). This CDR3 reads CASSSTGRVYEQYF. Here the CDR3 DNA reads TGTGCCAGCAGTTCGACAGGGCGAGTCTACGAGCAGTACTTC.

J is TRBJ2-3 and V is TRBV3-1 (or the pseudogene TRBV3-2); TRBD2 might be the D (6 bases). CDR3 size: 15 residues. Germline assignment: CDR1 LGHDT and CDR2 YNNKEL (reference sequence). Trimming pared 1 base from V and 9 bases from J, leaving 17 bases between. CDR3 protein: CASSQGEDLIGTQYF. The CDR3, as DNA: TGTGCCAGCAGCCAAGGGGAGGACCTAATCGGGACGCAGTATTTT.

The J gene is TRBJ1-1, the V gene TRBV2, with a possible D match to TRBD1 (5 bases). The length of the CDR3 is 15 residues. Germline V gene sequence: CDR1 SNHLY, CDR2 FYNNEI. V lost 1 base and J lost 2, with 11 bases in between. CDR3 coding DNA: TGTGCCAGCAGTGAAGGGGGCAGGAGTAACACTGAAGCTTTCTTT. Translation gives CASSEGGRSNTEAFF.

This chain connects TRBV25-1 to TRBJ2-3; D is undetermined. Germline loops: CDR1 MGHDK, CDR2 SYGVNS. The ends were cut back, 5 bases at V and 5 bases at J, with 11 bases in the middle. The CDR3 runs 13 residues. This CDR3 reads CASSFQAGDTQYF. The CDR3 nucleotides read TGTGCCAGCAGTTTTCAGGCTGGAGATACGCAGTATTTT.

The chain employs TRBV6-4 and TRBJ2-4, with TRBD1 matching 8 bases. The CDR3 loop spans 13 amino acids. Germline CDR1 reads MRHNA; CDR2 reads SNTAGT. V was pared by 3 bases and J by 7 bases, with 2 bases of the junction left unmatched. The chain's CDR3 is CASSEGQGNIQYF. CDR3 coding DNA: TGTGCCAGCAGTGAAGGACAGGGTAACATTCAGTACTTC.

The V call is TRBV7-2, the J call TRBJ1-2; 8 bases map to TRBD1. Germline V CDR1 and CDR2: SGHTA, FQGNSA. This CDR3 is 15 amino acids long. V trimming: 1 base; J trimming: 6 bases; junction bases outside the gene matches: 7. Here the CDR3 DNA reads TGTGCCAGCAGCTTAGTCGTCAGGGGGCGAAATGGCTACACCTTC. This codes for CASSLVVRGRNGYTF.

The chain carries TRBV6-5 and TRBJ2-3; D might be TRBD1 (6 bases). Germline V gives CDR1 MNHEY, CDR2 SVGAGI. V lost 7 bases and J lost 6, with 17 bases in between. This CDR3 is 14 amino acids long. In DNA form, the CDR3 reads TGTGCCAGCAAAAGTTTGGGGGCACCGGATACGCAGTATTTT. Amino acid sequence: CASKSLGAPDTQYF.

The genes are TRBV5-1 and TRBJ2-7, with a tentative D call TRBD2 (5 bases). V was pared by 0 bases and J by 3 bases, with 13 bases between. Looked up from germline, CDR1 is SGHRS and CDR2 is YFSETQ. This CDR3 has 15 amino acids. The chain's CDR3 is CASSLVDLGSYEQYF. In DNA form, the CDR3 reads TGCGCCAGCAGCTTGGTAGATTTGGGGAGCTACGAGCAGTACTTC.

This sequence joins TRBV18 and TRBJ2-2, with 9 positions matching TRBD1. The CDR3 is made up of 18 amino acids. Germline CDR1 reads KGHSH; CDR2 reads LQKENI. After removal of 3 bases from V and 0 bases from J, the junction contained 8 bases not matched to a gene. The CDR3 is CASSPGQGVFSNTGELFF. The CDR3 DNA reads as TGTGCCAGCTCACCGGGACAGGGAGTTTTCTCGAACACCGGGGAGCTGTTTTTT.

The chain is built from TRBV5-4 and TRBJ2-5; 9 nucleotides line up with TRBD1. The CDR3 sequence is 15 residues long. Germline loops: CDR1 SGHNT, CDR2 YYREEE (reference sequence). The ends lost 0 bases at V and 6 bases at J; junction bases unmatched: 6. In nucleotides, the CDR3 is TGTGCCAGCAGCTTGGAAGGGACAGGGATGAAGACCCAGTACTTC. It codes for CASSLEGTGMKTQYF. The full variable domain, in which reference TRBV5-4 and TRBJ2-5 provide the parts outside the CDR3, is ETGVTQSPTHLIKTRGQQVTLRCSSQSGHNTVSWYQQALGQGPQFIFQYYREEENGRGNFPPRFSGLQFPNYSSELNVNALELDDSALYLCASSLEGTGMKTQYFGPGTRLLVL.

In its sample, this clone was seen once. The chain joins TRBV19 to TRBJ2-1; TRBD2 agrees at 8 bases. The CDR3 is 16 residues long. Germline V CDR1 and CDR2: LNHDA, SQIVND (reference sequence). V gave up 3 bases and J gave up 6 bases; unmatched junction bases: 10. The CDR3 region is CASSMRGGRSGNEQFF. CDR3 in DNA: TGTGCCAGTAGTATGAGGGGCGGGAGGTCGGGCAATGAGCAGTTCTTC.

The V and J genes are TRBV10-3 and TRBJ2-5; possibly TRBD1 for D (6 bases). The CDR3 has 14 residues. The germline CDR1 and CDR2 sequences are ENHRY and SYGVKD. Deletions cut 3 bases from V and 5 bases from J, with 13 bases between. The CDR3 reads CAISDNGGVETQYF. The CDR3, as DNA: TGTGCCATCAGTGATAATGGGGGCGTCGAGACCCAGTACTTC.

The chain combines TRBV25-1 with TRBJ2-1; 15 nucleotides agree with TRBD2. The CDR3 loop spans 18 amino acids. The germline V gene has CDR1 MGHDK and CDR2 SYGVNS. V shed 0 bases, J shed 6 bases, and the junction held 6 bases outside the gene matches. This chain's CDR3 is CASSEYMGGLAGGNEQFF. CDR3 in DNA: TGTGCCAGCAGTGAATATATGGGGGGACTAGCGGGAGGCAATGAGCAGTTCTTC.

The rearrangement links TRBV4-3 to TRBJ2-3; weak D call: TRBD2 (6 bases). Trimming shortened V by 1 base and J by 4 bases, and 21 bases separated the two germline ends. From germline, CDR1 is LGHNA and CDR2 YSLEER. The CDR3 is 18 amino acids. This chain's CDR3 is CASSQGTWGTSDPDTQYF. The DNA of the CDR3 is TGCGCCAGCAGCCAAGGGACTTGGGGGACTTCAGACCCAGATACGCAGTATTTT.

The V gene is TRBV6-5, the J gene TRBJ2-7; 8 bases match TRBD1. Germline CDR1 is MNHEY and CDR2 is SVGAGI. The CDR3 is 14 residues long. Trimming at V came to 6 bases and at J to 5 bases, leaving 9 bases not matched to a gene. In DNA, the CDR3 is TGTGCCAGCAGCTATTGGACAGGGCGCGACGAGCAGTACTTC. This codes for CASSYWTGRDEQYF.